Below, 24 T cell receptor beta chains from the same sample are listed, as sequenced in a study of blood T cells in healthy people across ages. Using a J-beta primer mix together with a sample-barcoded 5' primer, a second PCR was run for roughly 7 to 12 cycles. TCRdb reprocessed the 5' RACE reads with MiXCR, giving one entry per CDR3 protein. The table lists over 1,300,000 distinct CDR3 sequences, around 59% of them singletons. Input material: blood. These TCRs come from a man aged 18 to 29 in good health.

This clonotype has more than one count but fewer than ten. The chain carries TRBV4-2 and TRBJ2-5, with 9 bases that match TRBD1. TRBJ2-7 matches the DNA end more closely, so the J call is doubtful. The CDR3 runs to 15 residues. Looked up from germline, CDR1 is LGHNA and CDR2 is YNFKEQ. CDR3 protein: CASSHPPGQGNEQYF. As DNA, the CDR3 is TGTGCCAGCAGCCATCCTCCGGGACAGGGTAACGAGCAGTACTTC.

There are a few counts of this clonotype. The rearrangement joins TRBV20-1 to TRBJ2-3; perhaps TRBD2 as D (6 bases). Germline assignment: CDR1 DFQATT and CDR2 SNEGSKA (reference sequence). The CDR3 runs 13 residues. V was cut by 5 bases and J by 4 bases, with 13 bases left in between. CDR3 sequence (DNA): TGCAGTGCTCTTAGCGGACGAGCAGATACGCAGTATTTT. Protein product: CSALSGRADTQYF.

The chain carries TRBV20-1 and TRBJ2-1, with D possibly called TRBD1 or TRBD2 (5 bases each). The CDR3 has 11 amino acids. Germline V lookup: CDR1 DFQATT, CDR2 SNEGSKA (reference sequence). Trimming took off 5 bases at V and 10 bases at J, with 12 bases between the two ends. The CDR3 coding sequence is TGCAGTGCTCGACTTGGGGGAGAGCAGTTCTTC. Its protein product is CSARLGGEQFF.

The chain employs TRBV15 and TRBJ1-1; D gene unclear. Trimming took 6 bases from V and 1 from J, leaving 18 bases between them. CDR1 and CDR2 from the germline V gene are LNHNV and YYDKDF (reference sequence). The CDR3 runs to 16 residues. CDR3 nucleotides: TGTGCCACCAGAGAGGGCCCCTCCAACTGGAACACTGAAGCTTTCTTT. Amino acids: CATREGPSNWNTEAFF.

This clonotype showed up just a few times. The gene calls are TRBV7-2 and TRBJ2-7; no reliable D call. CDR3 length equals 12 residues. V lost 7 bases to trimming and J lost 4 bases, with 11 bases between them. Per the germline V gene, CDR1 is SGHTA and CDR2 is FQGNSA. The CDR3 loop reads CASTNLVYEQYF. CDR3 sequence (DNA): TGTGCCAGCACCAACTTAGTATACGAGCAGTACTTC.

The CDR3 loop is CASSQEMRETQYF. Here the CDR3 DNA reads TGTGCCAGCAGCCAAGAGATGAGGGAGACCCAGTACTTC. The chain links TRBV4-2 to TRBJ2-5, with no clear D. Germline V CDR1 and CDR2: LGHNA, YNFKEQ. The CDR3 runs 13 residues. V was clipped by 0 bases and J by 5 bases, with 7 bases between them.

J is TRBJ2-3 and V is TRBV28, with D perhaps TRBD1 (5 bases). Germline assignment: CDR1 MDHEN and CDR2 SYDVKM. Trimming stripped 7 bases from V and 5 bases from J, with 19 bases between. This CDR3 comprises 15 residues. CDR3 sequence reads: CASNPLGPRGDTQYF. In nucleotides, the CDR3 is TGTGCCAGCAACCCCCTGGGGCCCCGCGGAGATACGCAGTATTTT. The whole variable domain, filled in from reference TRBV28 and TRBJ2-3, reads DVKVTQSSRYLVKRTGEKVFLECVQDMDHENMFWYRQDPGLGLRLIYFSYDVKMKEKGDIPEGYSVSREKKERFSLILESASTNQTSMYLCASNPLGPRGDTQYFGPGTRLTVL.

The chain couples TRBV20-1 to TRBJ1-1; D is possibly TRBD1 (5 bases). The CDR3 extends over 11 amino acids. The ends were cut back, 6 bases at V and 4 bases at J, with 9 bases in the middle. The germline V gene has CDR1 DFQATT and CDR2 SNEGSKA (reference sequence). CDR3: CSADDSTEAFF. The CDR3 coding sequence is TGCAGTGCGGACGACAGCACTGAAGCTTTCTTT.

The count of this clonotype is one. A single base separates this from a much larger clone, so it may be a read error. V and J are TRBV29-1 and TRBJ1-1; D uncertain. The CDR3 is 11 amino acids. V lost 5 bases to trimming and J lost 1 base, with 5 bases between them. Germline V lookup: CDR1 SQVTM, CDR2 ANQGSEA. The DNA of the CDR3 is TGCAGCGTTTGGGGGAACACTGAAGCTTTCTTT. Its translation is CSVWGNTEAFF. The variable domain in full, completed from reference TRBV29-1 and TRBJ1-1, reads SAVISQKPSRDICQRGTSLTIQCQVDSQVTMMFWYRQQPGQSLTLIATANQGSEATYESGFVIDKFPISRPNLTFSTLTVSNMSPEDSSIYLCSVWGNTEAFFGQGTRLTVV.

This chain connects TRBV12-3 or TRBV12-4 to TRBJ2-7; D could derive from TRBD1 or TRBD2 (5 bases each). V was trimmed by 5 bases and J by 4 bases, leaving 15 bases between them. CDR3 length equals 14 residues. CDR3 residues: CASSIEGLGYEQYF. The CDR3 DNA follows: TGTGCCAGCAGTATAGAGGGGTTAGGGTACGAGCAGTACTTC.

The genes are TRBV2 and TRBJ2-5; D may be TRBD1 (5 bases). The V end was cut by 7 bases, the J end by 5 bases, with 14 bases between. The CDR3 totals 13 residues. CDR1 and CDR2 (germline): SNHLY, FYNNEI. The CDR3 DNA is TGTGCCAGCATCCCAGGGAACAGGGAGACCCAGTACTTC. Amino acid sequence: CASIPGNRETQYF.

This clonotype turned up a few times. This sequence joins TRBV4-1 and TRBJ1-1; TRBD1 is a possible D gene (5 bases). This CDR3 region has 14 residues. Germline V gene lookup returns CDR1 MGHRA and CDR2 YSYEKL. The V end lost 0 bases, the J end lost 6 bases, and 11 bases lay between the germline ends. The CDR3 sequence: CASSQESGGAEAFF. The CDR3 region has the DNA TGCGCCAGCAGCCAAGAGTCGGGGGGGGCTGAAGCTTTCTTT.

The rearrangement links TRBV7-9 to TRBJ1-4; 7 bases line up with TRBD1. The germline CDR1 and CDR2 sequences are SEHNR and FQNEAQ (reference sequence). This CDR3 is 15 amino acids long. V was pared by 10 bases and J by 3 bases, with 11 bases of the junction left unmatched. The CDR3, as DNA: TGTGCCACAAGAAACAGGGGTCCGGCTAATGAAAAACTGTTTTTT. Translating it yields CATRNRGPANEKLFF.

This chain's CDR3 is CASSIDRASNIQYF. The CDR3 DNA follows: TGTGCCAGCAGCATTGACCGGGCCTCGAACATTCAGTACTTC. The chain couples TRBV7-2 to TRBJ2-4, with D hard to call. Trimming left V 5 bases short and J 7 bases short, with 15 bases between. CDR3 length: 14 amino acids. Germline CDR1 reads SGHTA; CDR2 reads FQGNSA. The full variable domain, rest sourced from reference TRBV7-2 and TRBJ2-4, is GAGVSQSPSNKVTEKGKDVELRCDPISGHTALYWYRQSLGQGLEFLIYFQGNSAPDKSGLPSDRFSAERTGGSVSTLTIQRTQQEDSAVYLCASSIDRASNIQYFGAGTRLSVL.

This clonotype was picked up a small number of times. V usage is TRBV11-1 and J usage is TRBJ1-2, with D uncertain. The length of the CDR3 is 13 residues. The germline V gene has CDR1 SGHAT and CDR2 FQDESV (reference sequence). Trimming cost V 5 bases and J 4 bases, with 11 bases left between them. CDR3: CASSKDGSYGYTF. As DNA, the CDR3 is TGTGCCAGCAGCAAGGACGGCAGCTATGGCTACACCTTC.

This clonotype was recorded a few times. The rearrangement joins TRBV6-5 to TRBJ2-1, with no clear D. This CDR3 has 11 residues. The germline CDR1 and CDR2 sequences are MNHEY and SVGAGI. V was clipped by 7 bases and J by 11 bases, with 12 bases between them. CDR3 in amino acids: CASTREGKQFF. The DNA for the CDR3 is TGTGCCAGCACTAGGGAAGGCAAGCAGTTCTTC.

This clonotype was counted only a few times. J is TRBJ2-5 and V is TRBV20-1, with D possibly being TRBD1 (7 bases). Germline-derived CDR1 and CDR2 are DFQATT and SNEGSKA (reference sequence). V shed 6 bases and J shed 2 bases, with 19 bases lying between them. The CDR3 contains 15 residues. The CDR3: CSATRGRGTQETQYF. The CDR3 DNA reads TGCAGTGCAACTAGGGGCAGGGGGACTCAAGAGACCCAGTACTTC.

V is TRBV4-2 and J is TRBJ2-7; 10 bases are shared with TRBD2. The J call may be mistaken, given a closer DNA end match to TRBJ2-5. CDR1 LGHNA and CDR2 YNFKEQ come from the germline V gene. The CDR3 covers 16 residues. The CDR3 sequence: CASSQRLAGAVETQYF. The CDR3 DNA sequence: TGTGCCAGCAGCCAAAGGCTAGCGGGGGCGGTAGAGACCCAGTACTTC.

The DNA for the CDR3 is TGTGCCACCAGTGATTCTGGGGGCGCGGAGCCCCAGCATTTT. As protein: CATSDSGGAEPQHF. The chain links TRBV24-1 to TRBJ1-5, with TRBD1 as a possible D gene (6 bases). The germline V gene has CDR1 KGHDR and CDR2 SFDVKD. The ends were cut back, 2 bases at V and 8 bases at J, with 12 bases in the middle. The CDR3 extends over 14 amino acids.

This rearrangement joins TRBV25-1 to TRBJ1-2; 8 bases line up with TRBD1. The CDR3 spans 16 residues. Germline assignment: CDR1 MGHDK and CDR2 SYGVNS. V was clipped by 6 bases and J by 2 bases; unmatched bases: 11. The CDR3 here is CASSKGGTGRNYGYTF. In DNA form, the CDR3 reads TGTGCCAGCAGCAAGGGGGGGACAGGTCGCAACTATGGCTACACCTTC.

V and J are TRBV7-9 and TRBJ2-1, with 8 bases identical to TRBD2. The CDR3 extends over 14 amino acids. Germline V gene lookup returns CDR1 SEHNR and CDR2 FQNEAQ (reference sequence). The trim removed 1 base at V and 15 bases at J, leaving 11 bases unmatched. CDR3 residues: CASSLDASGRIRFF. For the CDR3, the DNA is TGTGCCAGCAGCTTAGATGCGAGCGGGAGAATCCGGTTCTTC.

V usage is TRBV6-6 and J usage is TRBJ2-7; D not resolved. V lost 0 bases to trimming and J lost 7 bases, with 10 bases between them. Germline assignment: CDR1 MNHNY and CDR2 SVGAGI (reference sequence). The CDR3 extends over 13 amino acids. The CDR3 sequence is CASSYSPPQEQYF. In DNA, the CDR3 is TGTGCCAGCAGTTACTCGCCTCCCCAAGAGCAGTACTTC.

The CDR3 region is CAISESDTDNSPLHF. In DNA form, the CDR3 reads TGTGCCATCAGTGAGTCGGACACGGACAATTCACCCCTCCACTTT. This chain uses TRBV10-3 with TRBJ1-6, with a possible D match to TRBD1 (5 bases). This CDR3 region has 15 residues. V shed 0 bases and J shed 7 bases, with 10 bases lying between them. CDR1 is ENHRY and CDR2 is SYGVKD in the germline V gene.

This rearrangement joins TRBV4-3 to TRBJ1-2; TRBD1 might be the D (5 bases). CDR1 and CDR2 from the germline V gene are LGHNA and YSLEER. Trimming took off 1 base at V and 5 bases at J, with 11 bases between the two ends. The CDR3 spans 14 residues. Written as DNA, the CDR3 is TGCGCCAGCAGCCAAGGGGACCCACAGTATGGCTACACCTTC. This encodes CASSQGDPQYGYTF.